This T cell receptor (beta chain) was recorded in a study of blood T cell repertoires in COVID-19. The overall study: COVID-19 samples, acute and convalescent, were from the United States, Italy and Spain. In each case, the material was cDNA or gDNA derived from T cells, B-cell-depleted T cells, or PBMCs.

This clone was observed a single time. Germline CDR1 and CDR2: KGHSH and LQKENI. The CDR3 is 15 amino acids. V lost 3 bases, J lost 2 bases, and 5 bases stayed unmatched. How the authors handled the data: Estimated nucleated cell counts came from reference gene primer amplification. Produced via immunoSEQ multiplex PCR; TCRdb's table is partial and in-frame only. V and J calls and clone size come straight from that table; D and trimming were deduced from the DNA. This table holds more than 200,000 clones, around four fifths found once. The clonotype comes from a man between 60 and 75 years old with acute or convalescent COVID-19. The sequencing input was peripheral blood. The J gene is TRBJ2-7, the V gene TRBV18; 9 bases are shared with TRBD1. This CDR3 reads CASSPGQGITYEQYF. CDR3 nucleotide sequence: TGTGCCAGCTCACCGGGACAGGGAATAACCTACGAGCAGTACTTC. Full variable domain (remainder filled in from reference TRBV18 and TRBJ2-7): NAGVMQNPRHLVRRRGQEARLRCSPMKGHSHVYWYRQLPEEGLKFMVYLQKENIIDESGMPKERFSAEFPKEGPSILRIQQVVRGDSAAYFCASSPGQGITYEQYFGPGTRLTVT.